The clone carrying this T cell receptor beta chain appeared many times. The antigen remains undetermined. The V end was cut by 3 bases, the J end by 8 bases, with 15 bases between. The length of the CDR3 is 15 residues. Germline CDR1 is SGDLS and CDR2 is YYNGEE. This specimen comes from a study of molecular identifiers for immune sequencing clone quantification. As previously described, bulk TCR libraries were made using listed TCR primers. TCRdb ran MiXCR on the PCR reads and lists one entry per CDR3 protein. The table records 600,000 to 650,000 distinct CDR3 sequences, about 20% of them present only once. General observations from the study: Spiked Jurkat TCR RNA equivalent to one cell reportedly surfaced among about 1 million naive cells. Clonotypes topping 20 RNA copies carried over 97% of effector molecules but under 1% of naive ones. Barcode-sharing identical TCR molecules could underestimate highly expanded clone sizes.

Sequenced: naive CD8+ T cells from blood, with Jurkat cell RNA spiked in. Subset in this sample: FACS-sorted CD8+CD4-CCR7+CD45RA+ naive T cells. This sequence originates from a human donor in good health. Some libraries in this study had Jurkat cell RNA spiked in. This chain uses TRBV9 with TRBJ1-6; TRBD1 might be the D (6 bases). The CDR3: CASSEPPGQDSPLHF. The CDR3 region has the DNA TGTGCCAGCAGCGAGCCCCCGGGACAAGATTCACCCCTCCACTTT.